The 23 T cell receptor beta chains below come from one sample, sequenced in a study of blood T cell repertoires in COVID-19. Clones were sequenced by immunoSEQ multiplex PCR, and TCRdb holds only the in-frame ones, with some missing. The data contain about 270,000 clones, approximately 86% of them seen just once; the ten biggest clones take up over 3.5%. The sample comprised peripheral blood. The source is a woman aged 45-60 years with active or convalescent COVID-19.

This clone appeared once. V usage is TRBV11-2 and J usage is TRBJ2-5; D is ambiguous. The CDR3 has 17 residues. Germline V CDR1 and CDR2: SGHAT, FQNNGV. V was clipped by 2 bases and J by 1 base, with 17 bases between them. CDR3 DNA sequence: TGTGCCAGCAGCTTATTTTATCACGGAGAATTCCAAGAGACCCAGTACTTC. Its translation: CASSLFYHGEFQETQYF.

The gene calls are TRBV11-3 and TRBJ2-1; no definite D call. The CDR3 runs 14 residues. V lost 3 bases to trimming and J lost 0 bases, with 6 bases between them. Germline V gene data show CDR1 as SGHNT and CDR2 as YENEEA. CDR3 loop: CASSFGSSYNEQFF. The CDR3 DNA reads TGTGCCAGCAGCTTCGGTAGCTCCTACAATGAGCAGTTCTTC.

The CDR3 loop reads CASSYSRLPGGEQYF. The CDR3 coding sequence is TGTGCCAGCAGTTACTCGAGACTACCCGGCGGCGAGCAGTACTTC. The V call is TRBV6-5, the J call TRBJ2-7, with D maybe TRBD2 (5 bases). This CDR3 contains 15 residues. V gave up 0 bases and J gave up 6 bases, with 15 bases separating them. Germline values: CDR1 MNHEY, CDR2 SVGAGI.

This clone was recorded only once. Within the sample, other DNA sequences also encode this same CDR3. CDR3 DNA: TGTGCCAGCAGCCCTACTAGCGGGGGCTCCTACGAGCAGTACTTC. It codes for CASSPTSGGSYEQYF. This chain links TRBV28 with TRBJ2-7, with 11 bases that match TRBD2. Germline V gene lookup returns CDR1 MDHEN and CDR2 SYDVKM. This CDR3 is 15 amino acids long. After removal of 6 bases from V and 0 bases from J, the junction contained 4 bases not matched to a gene.

The chain has TRBV5-1 and TRBJ2-7, with 9 bases identical to TRBD1. The CDR3 is 15 residues long. The ends lost 4 bases at V and 4 bases at J; junction bases unmatched: 9. Germline V gives CDR1 SGHRS, CDR2 YFSETQ. The CDR3 sequence: CASSPSPGTGYEQYF. CDR3 sequence (DNA): TGCGCCAGCAGCCCATCGCCGGGGACAGGGTACGAGCAGTACTTC.

This clone was seen a few times. Other DNA sequences in this specimen translate into the identical CDR3. The chain recombines TRBV19 with TRBJ2-5, with a possible D match to TRBD2 (6 bases). The V gene's germline CDR1 is LNHDA and CDR2 SQIVND (reference sequence). The CDR3 extends over 15 amino acids. Trimming removed 3 bases from V and 1 base from J, with 12 bases in between. The CDR3 nucleotides read TGTGCCAGTAGTATCTTGGCGGGACTCCAAGAGACCCAGTACTTC. Protein product: CASSILAGLQETQYF.

Here the CDR3 reads CASSYRGVTQYF. The CDR3 nucleotides read TGTGCCAGCAGCTACAGGGGGGTTACGCAGTATTTT. This chain joins TRBV28 and TRBJ2-3; TRBD1 matches at 8 bases. Germline trimming cut 6 bases from V and 8 bases from J; bases unmatched to any gene: 4. In germline, CDR1 is MDHEN, CDR2 SYDVKM. The CDR3 totals 12 residues. The whole variable domain, filled in from reference TRBV28 and TRBJ2-3, reads DVKVTQSSRYLVKRTGEKVFLECVQDMDHENMFWYRQDPGLGLRLIYFSYDVKMKEKGDIPEGYSVSREKKERFSLILESASTNQTSMYLCASSYRGVTQYFGPGTRLTVL.

V and J are TRBV3-1 (or the pseudogene TRBV3-2) and TRBJ2-5; possible D gene TRBD1, 6 bases. V lost 1 base and J lost 6, with 12 bases in between. Germline CDR1 reads LGHDT; CDR2 reads YNNKEL (reference sequence). The length of the CDR3 is 14 residues. The CDR3 DNA sequence: TGTGCCAGCAGCCAAGTGGGCAGGGGAAAGACCCAGTACTTC. It translates to CASSQVGRGKTQYF.

The rearrangement uses TRBV4-1 and TRBJ1-1, with 7 bases lining up with TRBD1. Per germline, CDR1 MGHRA and CDR2 YSYEKL. The CDR3 extends over 17 amino acids. The trim removed 0 bases at V and 2 bases at J, leaving 9 bases unmatched. CDR3 protein: CASSQDRGQRINTEAFF. The CDR3 nucleotides read TGCGCCAGCAGCCAAGATAGGGGACAGCGAATCAACACTGAAGCTTTCTTT.

This chain uses TRBV18 with TRBJ2-1, with 9 bases lining up with TRBD2. With V trimmed by 4 bases and J by 3 bases, 7 bases remained unmatched. The CDR3 length is 16 residues. Germline V gives CDR1 KGHSH, CDR2 LQKENI. CDR3 bases: TGTGCCAGCTCACGTAAATTGCGGGGGGGCTACAATGAGCAGTTCTTC. Its protein is CASSRKLRGGYNEQFF.

The chain has TRBV19 and TRBJ1-3, with D uncertain. Looked up from germline, CDR1 is LNHDA and CDR2 is SQIVND (reference sequence). Between the trimmed V and J ends, which lost 5 bases and 0 bases, there was a span of 14 bases. This CDR3 contains 16 residues. As DNA, the CDR3 is TGTGCCAGTAGTCCTTCTACGAGGAGCTCTGGAAACACCATATATTTT. It encodes CASSPSTRSSGNTIYF.

The V and J genes are TRBV7-9 and TRBJ1-5, with D tentatively TRBD1 (5 bases). Germline V lookup: CDR1 SEHNR, CDR2 FQNEAQ (reference sequence). The CDR3 runs 13 residues. V was clipped by 5 bases and J by 3 bases, with 8 bases between them. In DNA, the CDR3 is TGTGCCAGCAGCCGGGACTCCAATCAGCCCCAGCATTTT. It codes for CASSRDSNQPQHF.

The chain has TRBV2 and TRBJ2-3, with D unclear. Germline V gene sequence: CDR1 SNHLY, CDR2 FYNNEI. V gave up 2 bases and J gave up 1 base, with 10 bases separating them. This CDR3 contains 15 residues. Here the CDR3 reads CASSESLGRTDTQYF. CDR3 bases: TGTGCCAGCAGTGAATCTCTAGGTCGCACAGATACGCAGTATTTT. Using reference TRBV2 and TRBJ2-3 for the parts outside the CDR3, the full variable domain is EPEVTQTPSHQVTQMGQEVILRCVPISNHLYFYWYRQILGQKVEFLVSFYNNEISEKSEIFDDQFSVERPDGSNFTLKIRSTKLEDSAMYFCASSESLGRTDTQYFGPGTRLTVL.

V is TRBV6-2 or TRBV6-3 and J is TRBJ2-3, with a possible D match to TRBD2 (6 bases). CDR1 is MNHEY, CDR2 SVGEGT, per germline. There are 15 residues in the CDR3. The V end lost 5 bases, the J end lost 8 bases, and 20 bases lay between the germline ends. The CDR3 protein is CASSPSGLTGGTQYF. In DNA, the CDR3 is TGTGCCAGCAGTCCAAGCGGGCTCACCGGGGGTACGCAGTATTTT.

The chain joins TRBV5-5 to TRBJ2-7, with D unresolved. CDR3 length: 14 amino acids. V shed 2 bases and J shed 4 bases, with 13 bases lying between them. Germline CDR1 and CDR2: SGHKS and YYEKEE (reference sequence). Written as DNA, the CDR3 is TGTGCCAGCAGCTTTCCCGGGTCCGAGTACGAGCAGTACTTC. It yields the protein CASSFPGSEYEQYF.

This clone was observed a single time. This sequence joins TRBV5-5 and TRBJ2-7; possibly TRBD2 for D (5 bases). This CDR3 has 16 amino acids. The germline CDR1 and CDR2 sequences are SGHKS and YYEKEE (reference sequence). Trimming removed 3 bases at V and 1 base at J, with 17 bases between. In DNA, the CDR3 is TGTGCCAGCAGCTCGAACTTCGGAGGCAGTTCCTACGAGCAGTACTTC. Its translation is CASSSNFGGSSYEQYF.

This clone was seen a handful of times. The gene calls are TRBV4-2 and TRBJ2-5; 8 positions agree with TRBD2. Looked up from germline, CDR1 is LGHNA and CDR2 is YNFKEQ. The CDR3 extends over 15 amino acids. Germline trimming cut 1 base from V and 5 bases from J; bases unmatched to any gene: 6. CDR3 sequence (DNA): TGTGCCAGCAGCCAAGCGGGAGCGGGAGTGGAGACCCAGTACTTC. The encoded protein is CASSQAGAGVETQYF.

The chain uses TRBV5-1 and TRBJ2-1; 9 bases map to TRBD2. V gave up 3 bases and J gave up 4 bases; unmatched junction bases: 5. The CDR3 consists of 15 residues. Germline lookup yields CDR1 SGHRS and CDR2 YFSETQ. The CDR3 loop reads CASSSLAGLYNEQFF. The CDR3, as DNA: TGCGCCAGCAGCTCACTAGCGGGCTTATACAATGAGCAGTTCTTC.

The chain couples TRBV25-1 to TRBJ2-7; the D gene is possibly TRBD1 (6 bases). The V gene's germline CDR1 is MGHDK and CDR2 SYGVNS. V lost 7 bases and J 0 bases, leaving 10 bases between the germline ends. The CDR3 is 13 residues long. The CDR3 nucleotides read TGTGCCAGCACCCCGGACAGCTCCTACGAGCAGTACTTC. Protein sequence: CASTPDSSYEQYF.

The rearrangement joins TRBV5-4 to TRBJ2-4; TRBD2 agrees at 9 bases. The ends lost 0 bases at V and 8 bases at J; junction bases unmatched: 3. This CDR3 region has 14 residues. Germline CDR1 reads SGHNT; CDR2 reads YYREEE (reference sequence). CDR3: CASSLGGRDYIQYF. In DNA form, the CDR3 reads TGTGCCAGCAGCTTGGGCGGGAGGGATTACATTCAGTACTTC.

The sample holds a few counts of this clone. Other DNA sequences of this sample code for an identical CDR3. The chain combines TRBV5-1 with TRBJ2-5; D ambiguous. The CDR3 is 12 residues long. Germline CDR1 reads SGHRS; CDR2 reads YFSETQ. Trimming left V 0 bases short and J 5 bases short, with 5 bases between. The CDR3 reads CASSLAGETQYF. CDR3 nucleotide sequence: TGCGCCAGCAGCTTGGCCGGGGAGACCCAGTACTTC.

This chain uses TRBV28 with TRBJ1-3; D may be TRBD1 (5 bases). The V end lost 4 bases, the J end lost 4 bases, and 17 bases lay between the germline ends. CDR3 length: 16 residues. Germline V lookup: CDR1 MDHEN, CDR2 SYDVKM. The CDR3 region is CASSSRPGGAGNTIYF. The CDR3 DNA is TGTGCCAGCAGTTCCCGCCCCGGAGGGGCCGGAAACACCATATATTTT.

J is TRBJ2-3 and V is TRBV5-8; 15 bases agree with TRBD2. Unmatched junction bases numbered 10, after V lost 4 bases and J lost 4 bases. The CDR3 length is 18 residues. Germline values: CDR1 SGHTS, CDR2 YDEGEE. CDR3 residues: CASSRGLAGGLRADTQYF. The CDR3 DNA follows: TGTGCCAGCAGCCGCGGACTAGCGGGAGGGCTTCGCGCAGATACGCAGTATTTT.